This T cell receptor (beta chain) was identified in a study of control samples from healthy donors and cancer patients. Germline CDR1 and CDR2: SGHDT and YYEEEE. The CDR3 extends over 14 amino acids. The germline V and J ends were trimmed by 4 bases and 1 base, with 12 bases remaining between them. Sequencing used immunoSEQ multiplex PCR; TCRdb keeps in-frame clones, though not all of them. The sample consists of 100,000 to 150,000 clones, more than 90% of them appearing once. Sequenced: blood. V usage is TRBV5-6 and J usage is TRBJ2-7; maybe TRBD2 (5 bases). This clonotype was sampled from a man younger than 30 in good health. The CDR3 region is CASSPNPGSYEQYF. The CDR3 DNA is TGTGCCAGCAGCCCCAACCCGGGGTCCTACGAGCAGTACTTC. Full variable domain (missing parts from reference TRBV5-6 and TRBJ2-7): DAGVTQSPTHLIKTRGQQVTLRCSPKSGHDTVSWYQQALGQGPQFIFQYYEEEERQRGNFPDRFSGHQFPNYSSELNVNALLLGDSALYLCASSPNPGSYEQYFGPGTRLTVT.